This T cell receptor (beta chain) comes out of a study of blood T cell repertoires in COVID-19. Overall study context: The study drew acute and convalescent COVID-19 samples from the United States, Italy and Spain. The analysed material was cDNA or gDNA that came from T cells, B-cell-depleted T cells, or PBMCs.

Original processing methods: Scientists estimated how many nucleated cells there were by amplifying reference gene primers. Profiling relied on immunoSEQ multiplex PCR, and the TCRdb table lists in-frame clones only, not all of them. That table is the source of V, J and clone size, and D and trimming were worked out from the DNA. The table has some 250,000 clones, about 86% seen once. Germline assignment: CDR1 MRHNA and CDR2 SNTAGT. The V segment lost 3 bases and the J segment 10 bases; nucleotides outside the gene matches: 3. The CDR3 covers 14 residues. Specimen: peripheral blood. The TCR sequence derives from a woman in her twenties or thirties who had recovered from COVID-19. The chain has TRBV6-4 and TRBJ1-6; 10 bases align to TRBD1. As DNA, the CDR3 is TGTGCCAGCAGTGAGACAGGGGGCTACTCACCCCTCCACTTT. As protein: CASSETGGYSPLHF.